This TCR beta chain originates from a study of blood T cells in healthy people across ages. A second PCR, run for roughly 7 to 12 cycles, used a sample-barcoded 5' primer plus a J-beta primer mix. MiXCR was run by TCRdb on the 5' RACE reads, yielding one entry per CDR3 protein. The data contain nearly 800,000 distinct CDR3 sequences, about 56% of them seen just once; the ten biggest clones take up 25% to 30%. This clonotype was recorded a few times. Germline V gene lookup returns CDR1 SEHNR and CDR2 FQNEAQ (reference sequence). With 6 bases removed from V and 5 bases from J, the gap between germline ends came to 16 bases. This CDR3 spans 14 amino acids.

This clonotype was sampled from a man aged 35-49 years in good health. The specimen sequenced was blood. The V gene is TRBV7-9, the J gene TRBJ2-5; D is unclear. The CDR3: CASSGGRRDETQYF. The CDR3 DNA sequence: TGTGCCAGCAGTGGCGGACGGCGAGACGAGACCCAGTACTTC.